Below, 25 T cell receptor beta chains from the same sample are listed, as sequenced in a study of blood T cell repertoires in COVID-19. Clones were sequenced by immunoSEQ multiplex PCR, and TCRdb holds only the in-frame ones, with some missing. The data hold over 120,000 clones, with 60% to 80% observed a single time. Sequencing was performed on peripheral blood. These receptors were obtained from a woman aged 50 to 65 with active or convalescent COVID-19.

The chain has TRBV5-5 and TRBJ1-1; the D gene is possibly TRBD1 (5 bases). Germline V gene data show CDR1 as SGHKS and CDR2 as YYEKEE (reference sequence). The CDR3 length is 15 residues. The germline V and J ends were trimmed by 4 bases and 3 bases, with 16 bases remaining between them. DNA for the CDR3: TGTGCCAGCAGCACCCAGTCGGGGGGGGACACTGAAGCTTTCTTT. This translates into CASSTQSGGDTEAFF.

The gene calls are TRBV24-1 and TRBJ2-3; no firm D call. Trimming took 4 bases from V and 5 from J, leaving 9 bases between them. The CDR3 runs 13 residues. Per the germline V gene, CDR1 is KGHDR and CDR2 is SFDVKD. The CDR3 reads CATSDPGRDTQYF. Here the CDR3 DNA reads TGTGCCACCAGTGACCCCGGTAGAGATACGCAGTATTTT.

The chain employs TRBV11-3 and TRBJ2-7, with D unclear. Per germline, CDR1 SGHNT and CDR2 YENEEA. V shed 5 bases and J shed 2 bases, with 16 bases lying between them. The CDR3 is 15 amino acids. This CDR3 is CASSPGPSQAYEQYF. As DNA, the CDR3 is TGTGCCAGCAGCCCTGGGCCTTCCCAGGCCTACGAGCAGTACTTC.

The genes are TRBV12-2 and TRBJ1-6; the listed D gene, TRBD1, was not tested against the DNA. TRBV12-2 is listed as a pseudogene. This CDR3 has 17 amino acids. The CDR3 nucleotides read TGTGCAAGTCGCTTAGGAGGGGGTAGGACAGGGATGTCACCCCTCCACTTT. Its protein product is CASRLGGGRTGMSPLHF.

The CDR3 loop is CASSLGGLTDTQYF. DNA of the CDR3: TGTGCCAGCAGCCTGGGAGGACTGACAGATACGCAGTATTTT. V and J are TRBV5-4 and TRBJ2-3; weak D call: TRBD2 (6 bases). V was shortened by 4 bases and J by 3 bases, with 12 bases between the two germline ends. Germline V gene data show CDR1 as SGHNT and CDR2 as YYREEE (reference sequence). This CDR3 is 14 amino acids long. Supplemented by reference TRBV5-4 and TRBJ2-3, the full variable domain reads ETGVTQSPTHLIKTRGQQVTLRCSSQSGHNTVSWYQQALGQGPQFIFQYYREEENGRGNFPPRFSGLQFPNYSSELNVNALELDDSALYLCASSLGGLTDTQYFGPGTRLTVL.

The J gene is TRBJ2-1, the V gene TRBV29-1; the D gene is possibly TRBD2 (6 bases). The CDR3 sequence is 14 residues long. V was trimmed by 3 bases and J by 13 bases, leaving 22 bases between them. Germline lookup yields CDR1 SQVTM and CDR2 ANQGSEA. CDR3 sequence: CSVDSREPLGEQFF. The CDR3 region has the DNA TGCAGCGTTGATTCCCGGGAGCCCCTCGGTGAACAGTTCTTC.

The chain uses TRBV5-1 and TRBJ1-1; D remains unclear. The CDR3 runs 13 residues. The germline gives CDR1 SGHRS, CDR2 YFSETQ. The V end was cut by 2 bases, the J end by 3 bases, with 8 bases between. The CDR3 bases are TGCGCCAGCAGCTTCCACGTAGACACTGAAGCTTTCTTT. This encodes CASSFHVDTEAFF.

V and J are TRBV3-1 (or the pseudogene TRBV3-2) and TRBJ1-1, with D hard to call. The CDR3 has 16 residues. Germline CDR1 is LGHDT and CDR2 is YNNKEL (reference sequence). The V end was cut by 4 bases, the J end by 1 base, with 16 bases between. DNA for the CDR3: TGTGCCAGCAGCCCCAACCCCTCAGCGGGGAACACTGAAGCTTTCTTT. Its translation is CASSPNPSAGNTEAFF.

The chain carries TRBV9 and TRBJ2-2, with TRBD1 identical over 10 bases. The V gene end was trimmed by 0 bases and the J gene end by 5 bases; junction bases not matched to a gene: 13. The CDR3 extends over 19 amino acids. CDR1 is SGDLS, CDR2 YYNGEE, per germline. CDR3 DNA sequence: TGTGCCAGCAGCGTAGGATTGTTAGGACAGGGGGTCAGAACCGGGGAGCTGTTTTTT. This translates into CASSVGLLGQGVRTGELFF.

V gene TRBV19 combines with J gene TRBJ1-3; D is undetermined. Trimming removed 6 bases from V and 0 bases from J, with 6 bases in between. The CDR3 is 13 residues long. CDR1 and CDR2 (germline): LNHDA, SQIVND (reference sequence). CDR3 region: CASRVSSGNTIYF. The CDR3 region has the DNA TGTGCCAGTAGGGTGAGCTCTGGAAACACCATATATTTT.

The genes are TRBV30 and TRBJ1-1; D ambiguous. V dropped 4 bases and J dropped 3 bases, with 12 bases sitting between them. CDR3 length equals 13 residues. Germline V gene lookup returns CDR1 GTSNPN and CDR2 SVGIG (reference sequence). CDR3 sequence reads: CAWTLRDDTEAFF. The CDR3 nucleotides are TGTGCCTGGACCCTCCGGGATGACACTGAAGCTTTCTTT.

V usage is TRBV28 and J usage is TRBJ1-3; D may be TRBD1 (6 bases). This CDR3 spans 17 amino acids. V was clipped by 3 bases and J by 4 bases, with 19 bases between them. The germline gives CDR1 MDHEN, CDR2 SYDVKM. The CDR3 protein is CASSLRGLHRAGNTIYF. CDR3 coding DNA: TGTGCCAGCAGTTTGAGAGGTTTACACAGGGCAGGAAACACCATATATTTT.

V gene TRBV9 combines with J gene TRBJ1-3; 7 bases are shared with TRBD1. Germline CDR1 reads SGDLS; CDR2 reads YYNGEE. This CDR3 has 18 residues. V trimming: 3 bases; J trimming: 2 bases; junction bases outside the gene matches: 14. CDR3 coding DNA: TGTGCCAGCAGCGCGCTCCCCAGTACAGGGGCTGCTGGAAACACCATATATTTT. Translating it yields CASSALPSTGAAGNTIYF.

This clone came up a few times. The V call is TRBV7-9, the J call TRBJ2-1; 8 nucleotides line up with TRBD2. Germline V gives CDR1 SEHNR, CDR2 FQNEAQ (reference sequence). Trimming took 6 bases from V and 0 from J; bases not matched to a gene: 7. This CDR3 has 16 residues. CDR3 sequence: CASRIAGTFSYNEQFF. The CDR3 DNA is TGTGCCAGCAGAATAGCGGGGACATTCTCCTACAATGAGCAGTTCTTC.

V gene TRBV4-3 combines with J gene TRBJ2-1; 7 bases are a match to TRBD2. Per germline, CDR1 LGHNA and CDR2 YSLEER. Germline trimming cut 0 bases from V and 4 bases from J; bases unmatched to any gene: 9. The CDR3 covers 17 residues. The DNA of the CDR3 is TGCGCCAGCAGCCAAGATGGGGACTCGCGGGGGTACAATGAGCAGTTCTTC. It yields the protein CASSQDGDSRGYNEQFF.

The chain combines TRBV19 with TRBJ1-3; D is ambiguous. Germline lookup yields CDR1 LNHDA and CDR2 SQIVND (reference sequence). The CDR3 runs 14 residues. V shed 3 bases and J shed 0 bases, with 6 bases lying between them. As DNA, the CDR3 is TGTGCCAGTAGTATGGGCACCTCTGGAAACACCATATATTTT. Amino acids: CASSMGTSGNTIYF.

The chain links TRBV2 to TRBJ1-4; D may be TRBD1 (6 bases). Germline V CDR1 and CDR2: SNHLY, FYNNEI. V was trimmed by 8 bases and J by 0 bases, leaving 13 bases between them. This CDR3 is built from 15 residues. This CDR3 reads CASVRNRATNEKLFF. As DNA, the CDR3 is TGTGCCAGCGTCAGAAACAGGGCAACTAATGAAAAACTGTTTTTT.

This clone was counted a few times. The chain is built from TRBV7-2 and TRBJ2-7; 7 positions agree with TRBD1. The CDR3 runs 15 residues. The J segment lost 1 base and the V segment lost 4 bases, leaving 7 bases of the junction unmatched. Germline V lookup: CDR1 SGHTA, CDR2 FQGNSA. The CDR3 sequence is CASSSPGQRSYEQYF. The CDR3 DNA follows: TGTGCCAGCAGCTCACCGGGACAGCGATCCTACGAGCAGTACTTC.

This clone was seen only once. CDR3 nucleotide sequence: TGTGCCAGCAGCTCCGGACAGGTCCAAGAGACCCAGTACTTC. This translates into CASSSGQVQETQYF. The rearrangement links TRBV5-4 to TRBJ2-5; TRBD1 aligns across 7 bases. CDR3 length: 14 residues. Unmatched junction bases numbered 3, after V lost 3 bases and J lost 1 base. Per germline, CDR1 SGHNT and CDR2 YYREEE (reference sequence).

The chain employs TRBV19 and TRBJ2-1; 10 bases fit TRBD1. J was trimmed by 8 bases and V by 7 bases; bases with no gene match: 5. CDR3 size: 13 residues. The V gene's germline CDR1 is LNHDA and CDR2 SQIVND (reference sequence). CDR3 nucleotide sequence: TGTGCCAGTAAGGGACAGGGGAGGTATGAGCAGTTCTTC. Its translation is CASKGQGRYEQFF.

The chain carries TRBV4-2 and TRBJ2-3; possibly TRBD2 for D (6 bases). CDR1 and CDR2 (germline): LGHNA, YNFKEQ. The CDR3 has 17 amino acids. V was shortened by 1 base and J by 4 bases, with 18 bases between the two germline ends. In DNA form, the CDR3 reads TGTGCCAGCAGCCAAGGGGGGAACGGGAGAGGGGCAGATACGCAGTATTTT. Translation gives CASSQGGNGRGADTQYF.

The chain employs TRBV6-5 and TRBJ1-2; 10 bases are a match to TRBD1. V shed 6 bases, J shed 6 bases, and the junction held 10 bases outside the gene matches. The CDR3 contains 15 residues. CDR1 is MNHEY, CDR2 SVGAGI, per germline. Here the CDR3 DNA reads TGTGCCAGCAGCAAAGGACAGGGGGAATTGGATGGCTACACCTTC. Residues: CASSKGQGELDGYTF.

The CDR3 here is CASSQDQGRGQMGYTF. CDR3 DNA sequence: TGCGCCAGCAGCCAAGATCAAGGCAGGGGGCAGATGGGCTACACCTTC. The V and J genes are TRBV4-3 and TRBJ1-2; TRBD1 agrees at 8 bases. The CDR3 sequence is 16 residues long. Germline CDR1 is LGHNA and CDR2 is YSLEER. V lost 0 bases to trimming and J lost 8 bases; unmatched junction nucleotides: 11.

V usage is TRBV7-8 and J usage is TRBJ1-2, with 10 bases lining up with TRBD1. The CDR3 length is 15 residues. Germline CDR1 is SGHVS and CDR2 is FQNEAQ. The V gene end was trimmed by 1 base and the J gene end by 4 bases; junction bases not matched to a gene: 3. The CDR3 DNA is TGTGCCAGCAGCTTAGAGGACAGGGGGTTCTATGGCTACACCTTC. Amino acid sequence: CASSLEDRGFYGYTF.

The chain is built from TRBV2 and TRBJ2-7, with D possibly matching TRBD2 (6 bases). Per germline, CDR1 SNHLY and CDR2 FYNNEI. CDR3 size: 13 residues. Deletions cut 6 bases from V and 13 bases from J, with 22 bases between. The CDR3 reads CASRLGRESLFYF. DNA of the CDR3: TGTGCCAGCAGATTAGGCCGGGAGTCGCTTTTCTACTTC.